A single sample gave rise to the 17 T cell receptor beta chains below, sequenced in a study of Graves' ophthalmopathy and Graves' hyperthyroidism. CDR3 regions of TCR beta were amplified from RNA transcripts. In the first round, RT-PCR was carried out with HTBI primers, and a multiplex PCR formed the second round. A single record per CDR3 protein comes from TCRdb applying MiXCR to the multiplex PCR reads. The data contain a few hundred thousand distinct CDR3 sequences, around 20% of them singletons. The source material was peripheral blood. These receptors all come from a woman aged 18 to 35 with Graves' ophthalmopathy.

The sample holds many counts of this clonotype. The rearrangement links TRBV30 to TRBJ1-6; D is perhaps TRBD1 (5 bases). This CDR3 is built from 14 residues. CDR1 GTSNPN and CDR2 SVGIG come from the germline V gene (reference sequence). V was clipped by 0 bases and J by 10 bases, with 13 bases between them. The CDR3 DNA reads as TGTGCCTGGAGTGTGCAGGGAGGCGGCTCACCCCTCCACTTT. Translated, it gives CAWSVQGGGSPLHF.

The chain recombines TRBV12-3 or TRBV12-4 with TRBJ2-5, with 10 nucleotides matching TRBD2. This CDR3 has 18 amino acids. The junction had 18 bases not matched to a gene; V was cut back by 6 bases and J by 5 bases. CDR3 amino acids: CASSHPTNPSGSWETQYF. CDR3 nucleotides: TGTGCCAGCAGCCATCCTACTAATCCTAGCGGGAGCTGGGAGACCCAGTACTTC.

A few counts support this clonotype. It may be a read error: a sequence one base away is much more abundant. The CDR3 DNA reads as TGTGCCAGCGGCTGGGGGGGCCCCGGGGAGCTGTTTTTT. Translation: CASGWGGPGELFF. This sequence joins TRBV7-3 and TRBJ2-2; maybe TRBD2 (7 bases). Germline CDR1 and CDR2: SGHTA and FQGTGA. V was cut by 8 bases and J by 6 bases, with 13 bases left in between. This CDR3 spans 13 amino acids.

In this sample, this clonotype turned up many times. J is TRBJ2-5 and V is TRBV20-1, with 8 bases lining up with TRBD2. V lost 5 bases, J lost 5 bases, and 7 bases stayed unmatched. In germline, CDR1 is DFQATT, CDR2 SNEGSKA (reference sequence). This CDR3 is 13 amino acids long. CDR3 in amino acids: CSASIPGGETQYF. Here the CDR3 DNA reads TGCAGTGCTTCCATTCCGGGGGGGGAGACCCAGTACTTC.

Only one count was recorded for this clonotype. The chain uses TRBV6-2 or TRBV6-3 and TRBJ2-5; no clear D. The CDR3 spans 13 residues. CDR1 is MNHEY and CDR2 is SVGEGT in the germline V gene. V lost 7 bases and J 2 bases, leaving 11 bases between the germline ends. CDR3 DNA: TGTGCCAGCATGGGCCATCTACAAGAGACCCAGTACTTC. Its translation is CASMGHLQETQYF.

The sample holds many counts of this clonotype. The chain recombines TRBV27 with TRBJ2-7, with a weak D call TRBD1 (6 bases). The germline V and J ends were trimmed by 6 bases and 5 bases, with 17 bases remaining between them. The CDR3 runs 14 residues. CDR1 MNHEY and CDR2 SMNVEV come from the germline V gene (reference sequence). This CDR3 is CASSRTVPGHEQYF. The CDR3, as DNA: TGTGCCAGCAGCCGGACAGTACCCGGCCACGAGCAGTACTTC.

The chain links TRBV6-1 to TRBJ2-2; D unresolved. The V end was cut by 7 bases, the J end by 0 bases, with 6 bases between. This CDR3 region has 13 residues. Germline V CDR1 and CDR2: MNHNS, SASEGT. The CDR3 DNA reads as TGTGCCAGCATCGTAACGAACACCGGGGAGCTGTTTTTT. Translated, it gives CASIVTNTGELFF.

The chain combines TRBV7-8 with TRBJ1-1, with D perhaps matching TRBD1 (6 bases). Germline CDR1 and CDR2: SGHVS and FQNEAQ. The CDR3 extends over 15 amino acids. V lost 7 bases and J lost 5, with 20 bases in between. The CDR3 bases are TGTGCCAGCACCTCCGAAGGGGGTCCGGGGACTGAAGCTTTCTTT. Residues: CASTSEGGPGTEAFF.

There are a few counts of this clonotype. The CDR3: CASSQRDRTNNSPLHF. CDR3 sequence (DNA): TGCGCCAGCAGCCAGCGGGACAGGACTAATAATTCACCCCTCCACTTT. V usage is TRBV4-1 and J usage is TRBJ1-6, with 8 bases lining up with TRBD1. The ends lost 3 bases at V and 5 bases at J; junction bases unmatched: 6. CDR3 length equals 16 residues. CDR1 and CDR2 (germline): MGHRA, YSYEKL.

This clonotype was picked up a small number of times. This rearrangement joins TRBV30 to TRBJ1-5, with TRBD1 as a possible D gene (5 bases). Trimming took off 3 bases at V and 7 bases at J, with 10 bases between the two ends. CDR1 and CDR2 from the germline V gene are GTSNPN and SVGIG (reference sequence). The CDR3 sequence is 12 residues long. The DNA for the CDR3 is TGTGCCTGGAGCTGGGGGGAGCAGCCCCAGCATTTT. Translated: CAWSWGEQPQHF.

This clonotype was counted many times. The chain joins TRBV19 to TRBJ1-5, with D perhaps TRBD1 (5 bases). CDR3 length equals 15 residues. Germline assignment: CDR1 LNHDA and CDR2 SQIVND (reference sequence). V shed 0 bases and J shed 7 bases, with 13 bases lying between them. CDR3 region: CASSIDLAGYQPQHF. The CDR3 nucleotides are TGTGCCAGTAGTATAGATCTCGCAGGGTACCAGCCCCAGCATTTT. Full variable domain (outside the CDR3, taken from reference TRBV19 and TRBJ1-5): DGGITQSPKYLFRKEGQNVTLSCEQNLNHDAMYWYRQDPGQGLRLIYYSQIVNDFQKGDIAEGYSVSREKKESFPLTVTSAQKNPTAFYLCASSIDLAGYQPQHFGDGTRLSIL.

This clonotype was found many times. V usage is TRBV11-2 and J usage is TRBJ2-5; D uncertain. Trimming took off 1 base at V and 1 base at J, with 7 bases between the two ends. The germline gives CDR1 SGHAT, CDR2 FQNNGV. The CDR3 has 14 residues. CDR3 nucleotide sequence: TGTGCCAGCAGCTTAGGGTTCTCCCAAGAGACCCAGTACTTC. Amino acid sequence: CASSLGFSQETQYF.

This clonotype was seen at least ten times. The CDR3 DNA follows: TGCAGTGCTGATAAGGGACTAGCGGACGAGACCCAGTACTTC. It specifies CSADKGLADETQYF. The rearrangement links TRBV20-1 to TRBJ2-5, with TRBD2 matching 11 bases. Germline values: CDR1 DFQATT, CDR2 SNEGSKA (reference sequence). This CDR3 is built from 14 residues. Unmatched junction bases numbered 7, after V lost 5 bases and J lost 5 bases.

This clonotype was observed many times. CDR3 sequence reads: CASSPRQGSSYEQYF. Written as DNA, the CDR3 is TGTGCCAGCAGCCCCCGACAGGGAAGCTCCTACGAGCAGTACTTC. The V gene is TRBV6-1, the J gene TRBJ2-7, with 7 bases lining up with TRBD1. This CDR3 is 15 amino acids long. The germline V gene has CDR1 MNHNS and CDR2 SASEGT. V lost 6 bases, J lost 0 bases, and 8 bases stayed unmatched.

Many counts were recorded for this clonotype. The V and J genes are TRBV5-1 and TRBJ1-1; the D is unclear. The CDR3 runs to 15 residues. V lost 0 bases to trimming and J lost 0 bases, with 9 bases between them. Germline loops: CDR1 SGHRS, CDR2 YFSETQ. CDR3 nucleotides: TGCGCCAGCAGCTTGGAGGTGGGATTGAACACTGAAGCTTTCTTT. Its protein product is CASSLEVGLNTEAFF.

This clonotype has ten or more counts. The chain employs TRBV6-1 and TRBJ1-1; TRBD1 might be the D (5 bases). Germline V gene sequence: CDR1 MNHNS, CDR2 SASEGT. The CDR3 has 13 amino acids. Between the trimmed V and J ends, which lost 2 bases and 4 bases, there was a span of 8 bases. The CDR3 protein is CASSEHGGTEAFF. The CDR3 bases are TGTGCCAGCAGTGAACACGGGGGCACTGAAGCTTTCTTT.

This clonotype was picked up many times. The J gene is TRBJ2-7, the V gene TRBV6-5; 9 nucleotides agree with TRBD2. Germline assignment: CDR1 MNHEY and CDR2 SVGAGI. The CDR3 is 15 amino acids. V dropped 2 bases and J dropped 1; count of bases not matched to a gene: 3. The CDR3 DNA follows: TGTGCCAGCAGTTACGCTAGCGGGGAGTCCTACGAGCAGTACTTC. It encodes CASSYASGESYEQYF.